Listed below are T cell receptor beta chains from one sample, sequenced in a study of identifying expanded T cells in peripheral blood. Using immunoSEQ multiplex PCR, the repertoire was profiled, and TCRdb retains in-frame clones only, with some absent. The sample consists of around 120,000 clones, 80% to 90% of them appearing once. The sequencing sample was made of blood. These receptor sequences come from a person aged 18-70 years in good health. The CDR3 runs from the conserved cysteine through the conserved F or W.

cdr3_aa v_call
CASSETSGTGETQYF TRBV4-2
CASSEIPGGIYGYTF TRBV6-1
CASSLVGASGSLGTGELFF TRBV5-1
CASSLLGHRTGELFF TRBV28
CASSLSADTQYF TRBV11-3
CASSPGQGYTGELFF TRBV5-1
CASSSRGATNEKLFF TRBV7-6
CASSVRGRNQPQHF TRBV2
CASSLGGRADGYTF TRBV5-4
CASSLLGTSGYSTDTQYF TRBV7-3
CASGTANTGELFF TRBV6-6
CASSSWDRGRSLQYF TRBV13
CASSTGQGHWREQYF TRBV5-1
CATSRDPGGATNEQFF TRBV15
CASSQSRATYEQYF TRBV23-1
CASSATRGLNTEAFF TRBV7-8
CASSLDTGAAQNTEAFF TRBV5-4
CATSRVRGGNQPQHF TRBV15
CASSLSGLVGYEQYF TRBV18
CASSYSGGGETQYF TRBV6-5
CASSYRGGPGETQYF TRBV6-5
CASSLFPAGSSYNEQFF TRBV27
CASSLGPGEVYEQYF TRBV7-6
CASFDEGAAEAFF TRBV5-1
CASSATGPRPQHF TRBV5-5
CATSRGQSHAGAFF TRBV15
CASNLDGPGLASYEQYF TRBV5-4
CASSLPGTGSEKLFF TRBV18
CASSLQGHEQYF TRBV6-1
CASSLLASGGAKDTQYF TRBV5-6
CASSPRQGYNSPLHF TRBV27
CASSLALWTSTDTQYF TRBV7-2
CASSIAGGFSYGYTF TRBV19
CASSPEGQGWYEQYF TRBV7-3
CAWSVPGIVGNQPQHF TRBV30
CASSQTGGSDQPQHF TRBV6-1
CAISENPGLATKGSYNEQFF TRBV10-3
CASSLVGGAFF TRBV28
CASSGELNTEAFF TRBV2
CAISESGLYSGDYGYTF TRBV10-3
CASSRGQGASGETQYF TRBV19
CASSFTLGQPQHF TRBV5-1